Following are 23 T cell receptor beta chains from one sample sequenced in a study of T cells in Graves' hyperthyroidism and ophthalmopathy. Regions amplified from RNA transcripts were the TCR beta CDR3 regions. When the TCR CDR3 underwent first-round RT-PCR, the HTBI primer set was used. TCRdb passed the multiplex PCR reads through MiXCR, listing each CDR3 protein once. The sample lists around 34,000 distinct CDR3 sequences; about 53% were seen once. Specimen: blood. These receptors all come from a woman in her thirties or forties with Graves' ophthalmopathy.

This clonotype was recorded at least ten times. The rearrangement links TRBV7-8 to TRBJ2-3, with TRBD1 as a possible D gene (6 bases). The V end lost 0 bases, the J end lost 4 bases, and 14 bases lay between the germline ends. Germline V gene sequence: CDR1 SGHVS, CDR2 FQNEAQ. This CDR3 has 16 amino acids. In nucleotides, the CDR3 is TGTGCCAGCAGCTTAGCCGGGCAGGGGTTGTCAGATACGCAGTATTTT. This translates into CASSLAGQGLSDTQYF.

This clonotype was counted ten times or more. This rearrangement joins TRBV5-1 to TRBJ1-2, with D possibly TRBD1 on 5 matching bases. Germline CDR1 is SGHRS and CDR2 is YFSETQ. V shed 0 bases and J shed 8 bases, with 14 bases lying between them. The CDR3 covers 14 residues. The CDR3 reads CASSLGPGIEGYTF. CDR3 DNA: TGCGCCAGCAGCTTGGGGCCAGGGATTGAGGGCTACACCTTC.

There are many counts of this clonotype. The genes are TRBV7-3 and TRBJ2-2; D unclear. The CDR3 has 14 amino acids. V dropped 4 bases and J dropped 1 base, with 7 bases sitting between them. Germline loops: CDR1 SGHTA, CDR2 FQGTGA. The CDR3 nucleotides read TGTGCCAGCAGCTGGACCTTGAACACCGGGGAGCTGTTTTTT. Translation: CASSWTLNTGELFF.

The chain is built from TRBV2 and TRBJ2-7, with 9 bases that match TRBD1. Losses at the gene ends were 10 bases for V and 2 bases for J; bases not matched to a gene: 6. The CDR3 spans 13 residues. The germline V gene has CDR1 SNHLY and CDR2 FYNNEI. The DNA for the CDR3 is TGTGCCACCTCCCGGGACAGGGCCTACGAGCAGTACTTC. Protein sequence: CATSRDRAYEQYF.

A single count supports this clonotype. A much more abundant neighbour one base away suggests this may be a read error. The V and J genes are TRBV28 and TRBJ1-5, with a weak D call TRBD1 (5 bases). Trimming left V 5 bases short and J 9 bases short, with 20 bases between. The length of the CDR3 is 15 residues. The V gene's germline CDR1 is MDHEN and CDR2 SYDVKM. CDR3 protein: CASSPPDQGASPQHF. The CDR3 nucleotides read TGTGCCAGCAGTCCGCCCGATCAGGGTGCATCGCCCCAGCATTTT.

This clonotype appeared a single time. The CDR3 DNA is TGTGCCAGCAGCTTAGGGGGAATAGGAGCTTTCTTT. Translating gives CASSLGGIGAFF. The rearrangement uses TRBV7-9 and TRBJ1-1; D gene unclear. This CDR3 comprises 12 residues. CDR1 is SEHNR and CDR2 is FQNEAQ in the germline V gene (reference sequence). The germline V and J ends were trimmed by 1 base and 10 bases, with 10 bases remaining between them.

The chain has TRBV12-3 or TRBV12-4 and TRBJ2-7, with TRBD1 identical over 12 bases. Losses at the gene ends were 5 bases for V and 6 bases for J; bases not matched to a gene: 5. The CDR3 extends over 14 amino acids. The CDR3 nucleotides read TGTGCCAGCAGTGGCGGGACAGGGGGCTTCGAGCAGTACTTC. Protein sequence: CASSGGTGGFEQYF.

The chain uses TRBV7-9 and TRBJ1-2, with 9 bases lining up with TRBD1. The CDR3 sequence is 15 residues long. The J segment lost 6 bases and the V segment lost 5 bases, leaving 10 bases of the junction unmatched. Germline lookup yields CDR1 SEHNR and CDR2 FQNEAQ (reference sequence). The CDR3 is CASSPGTGRNDGYTF. The CDR3 region has the DNA TGTGCCAGCAGCCCCGGGACAGGGCGGAACGATGGCTACACCTTC.

This chain connects TRBV5-1 to TRBJ1-4, with TRBD1 identical over 8 bases. V dropped 4 bases and J dropped 6; count of bases not matched to a gene: 11. The CDR3 has 16 amino acids. Germline V gene sequence: CDR1 SGHRS, CDR2 YFSETQ. The CDR3 DNA follows: TGCGCCAGCAGCCGGGACAGGTGGGGGATGGATGAAAAACTGTTTTTT. It encodes CASSRDRWGMDEKLFF.

In its sample, this clonotype was seen many times. The rearrangement links TRBV12-3 or TRBV12-4 to TRBJ2-7, with D perhaps TRBD1 (6 bases). V was shortened by 5 bases and J by 2 bases, with 16 bases between the two germline ends. This CDR3 has 15 residues. In DNA, the CDR3 is TGTGCCAGCAGTCATTCTGTACAGGGTCCCTACGAGCAGTACTTC. As protein: CASSHSVQGPYEQYF.

This clonotype has ten or more counts. The chain carries TRBV6-6 and TRBJ2-7; 7 positions agree with TRBD2. V was pared by 5 bases and J by 5 bases, with 6 bases of the junction left unmatched. In germline, CDR1 is MNHNY, CDR2 SVGAGI (reference sequence). This CDR3 spans 13 amino acids. The CDR3 reads CASSRGEGHEQYF. CDR3 nucleotides: TGTGCCAGCAGTCGTGGGGAGGGCCACGAGCAGTACTTC.

This clonotype was seen just once. The rearrangement joins TRBV9 to TRBJ1-3; the D is unclear. CDR1 is SGDLS and CDR2 is YYNGEE in the germline V gene. The CDR3 totals 18 residues. Trimming took off 0 bases at V and 3 bases at J, with 19 bases between the two ends. DNA of the CDR3: TGTGCCAGCAGCGTAGATTCCCCACCGTCCGCTTTTGGAAACACCATATATTTT. This sequence encodes CASSVDSPPSAFGNTIYF.

In the case of this clonotype: One end of the junction varies from germline; a read error may be responsible. The chain recombines TRBV6-2 or TRBV6-3 with TRBJ2-2; 7 nucleotides agree with TRBD2. The CDR3 length is 12 residues. Per the germline V gene, CDR1 is MNHEY and CDR2 is SVGEGT. The CDR3 sequence is CASKQASGERFF. The CDR3 DNA reads as TGTGCCAGCAAACAGGCGAGCGGGGAGCGGTTTTTT.

In this sample, this clonotype turned up once. This chain links TRBV6-1 with TRBJ1-5; no definite D call. The CDR3 is 13 amino acids. CDR1 and CDR2 from the germline V gene are MNHNS and SASEGT. V dropped 6 bases and J dropped 0 bases, with 6 bases sitting between them. CDR3 in DNA: TGTGCCAGCAGAGCGAATAGCAATCAGCCCCAGCATTTT. Translated, it gives CASRANSNQPQHF.

Within the sample, this clonotype is medium-sized. The genes are TRBV10-1 and TRBJ2-7, with 7 nucleotides matching TRBD1. CDR1 is WNHNN, CDR2 SYGVQD, per germline (reference sequence). The CDR3 sequence is 14 residues long. Losses at the gene ends were 9 bases for V and 2 bases for J; bases not matched to a gene: 10. Here the CDR3 reads CARRAGTETYEQYF. CDR3 coding DNA: TGCGCCAGACGCGCCGGGACAGAGACCTACGAGCAGTACTTC.

On this clonotype itself: A read error is possible here, since a much larger clone lies one base away. The V call is TRBV19, the J call TRBJ2-4; D gene unclear. The length of the CDR3 is 11 residues. In germline, CDR1 is LNHDA, CDR2 SQIVND (reference sequence). The CDR3 sequence: CAGSTKNIQYF. Here the CDR3 DNA reads TGTGCCGGTAGTACCAAAAACATTCAGTACTTC.

This clonotype was picked up many times. This rearrangement joins TRBV4-1 to TRBJ1-3, with 7 bases identical to TRBD1. This CDR3 is 16 amino acids long. V dropped 3 bases and J dropped 0; count of bases not matched to a gene: 5. Germline V gene sequence: CDR1 MGHRA, CDR2 YSYEKL. The CDR3 here is CASSHITGDSGNTIYF. In DNA form, the CDR3 reads TGCGCCAGCAGCCACATTACAGGGGACTCTGGAAACACCATATATTTT.

This clonotype was detected ten times or more. CDR3 amino acids: CASSQSGTDDYSPLHF. CDR3 sequence (DNA): TGTGCCAGCAGCCAGAGCGGGACGGACGATTATTCACCCCTCCACTTT. This chain links TRBV5-6 with TRBJ1-6; weak D call: TRBD1 (5 bases). V gave up 4 bases and J gave up 8 bases, with 19 bases separating them. From germline, CDR1 is SGHDT and CDR2 YYEEEE. This CDR3 comprises 16 residues.

This clonotype was recorded many times. The chain combines TRBV28 with TRBJ2-7, with 9 bases fitting TRBD2. Germline-derived CDR1 and CDR2 are MDHEN and SYDVKM. This CDR3 spans 16 amino acids. With 0 bases clipped from V and 0 bases from J, the junction kept 3 bases outside the gene matches. Here the CDR3 reads CASSLWASGNSYEQYF. The CDR3 nucleotides read TGTGCCAGCAGTTTATGGGCTAGCGGGAACTCCTACGAGCAGTACTTC.

The genes are TRBV19 and TRBJ1-3; 7 bases map to TRBD1. Germline CDR1 is LNHDA and CDR2 is SQIVND (reference sequence). V gave up 5 bases and J gave up 7 bases; unmatched junction bases: 8. The CDR3 runs to 14 residues. The CDR3 sequence: CASSPGTAPNTIYF. DNA for the CDR3: TGTGCCAGTAGTCCAGGGACAGCACCCAACACCATATATTTT.

This clonotype was observed at least ten times. The chain joins TRBV7-3 to TRBJ2-1, with 15 bases aligning to TRBD2. Trimming at V came to 4 bases and at J to 7 bases, leaving 5 bases not matched to a gene. Germline lookup yields CDR1 SGHTA and CDR2 FQGTGA. The CDR3 is made up of 16 amino acids. CDR3 protein: CASSSGLAGGKNEQFF. CDR3 coding DNA: TGTGCCAGCAGCTCCGGACTAGCGGGGGGGAAAAATGAGCAGTTCTTC.

A remark on this clonotype: The junction shows a germline mismatch at one end, possibly a read error. The CDR3 reads CASLGTNYDEQFF. The CDR3, as DNA: TGCGCCAGCTTGGGGACTAACTACGATGAGCAGTTCTTC. The chain has TRBV5-1 and TRBJ2-1, with TRBD2 matching 7 bases. The CDR3 runs 13 residues. Germline-derived CDR1 and CDR2 are SGHRS and YFSETQ. Together with reference TRBV5-1 and TRBJ2-1, the CDR3 gives the full variable domain: KAGVTQTPRYLIKTRGQQVTLSCSPISGHRSVSWYQQTPGQGLQFLFEYFSETQRNKGNFPGRFSGRQFSNSRSEMNVSTLELGDSALYLCASLGTNYDEQFFGPGTRLTVL.

This clonotype has a count of ten or more. The chain is built from TRBV27 and TRBJ2-1; no clear D. This CDR3 has 16 residues. The V end was cut by 0 bases, the J end by 0 bases, with 9 bases between. Germline V gene data show CDR1 as MNHEY and CDR2 as SMNVEV (reference sequence). The CDR3 spells CASSLSMDASYNEQFF. For the CDR3, the DNA is TGTGCCAGCAGTTTATCGATGGACGCCTCCTACAATGAGCAGTTCTTC.